The 17 T cell receptor beta chains in this list originate from one sample, sequenced in a study of breast tumors, draining lymph nodes, adjacent tissues. Axillary draining lymph nodes of breast cancer patients supplied the node samples. MiXCR, applied by TCRdb to the multiplex PCR reads, yields one record per CDR3 protein. The sample lists some 200,000 distinct CDR3 sequences; around 29% were seen once. Sequencing used axillary lymph node tissue. The source of these receptors is a female donor with breast cancer. Some clones in this sample may be carry-over from other donors' samples.

This clonotype was counted many times. The rearrangement links TRBV6-6 to TRBJ2-7, with a tentative D call TRBD2 (6 bases). CDR3 size: 12 residues. Germline V CDR1 and CDR2: MNHNY, SVGAGI (reference sequence). Trimming cost V 6 bases and J 7 bases, with 13 bases left between them. The CDR3 DNA follows: TGTGCCAGCAGCCCCGGGGGTAGAGAGCAGTACTTC. Its protein is CASSPGGREQYF.

V and J are TRBV10-3 and TRBJ2-7; TRBD1 matches at 8 bases. Germline V gene sequence: CDR1 ENHRY, CDR2 SYGVKD. V lost 10 bases and J lost 2; bases outside the gene matches: 7. This CDR3 spans 13 amino acids. The CDR3, as DNA: TGTGCCACCGAACAGGGGGGAACCTACGAGCAGTACTTC. It specifies CATEQGGTYEQYF.

The chain is built from TRBV19 and TRBJ1-4; TRBD1 is a possible D gene (6 bases). V was cut by 9 bases and J by 2 bases, with 25 bases left in between. This CDR3 has 18 amino acids. CDR1 is LNHDA, CDR2 SQIVND, per germline (reference sequence). CDR3 DNA: TGTGCCAGCTCACCACTTCGGGCAGGGGAATCGACTAATGAAAAACTGTTTTTT. This translates into CASSPLRAGESTNEKLFF.

With regard to this clonotype: This sequence may be a read error, since a much larger clone differs from it by one base. This chain uses TRBV18 with TRBJ1-4; D ambiguous. The CDR3 length is 15 residues. The germline V gene has CDR1 KGHSH and CDR2 LQKENI. The CDR3 DNA reads TGTGCCAGCTCACCATCTCAGGACGCCAATGAAAAACTGCTTTTT. Protein: CASSPSQDANEKLLF.

This clonotype was counted a single time. One end of the junction fails to match germline, which may point to a read error. This sequence joins TRBV5-1 and TRBJ2-5; D remains ambiguous. Looked up from germline, CDR1 is SGHRS and CDR2 is YFSETQ. This CDR3 spans 12 amino acids. CDR3 sequence: CASSLDQETRYF. DNA for the CDR3: TGCGCCAGCAGCTTGGATCAAGAGACCCGGTACTTC.

This clonotype was seen many times. The chain couples TRBV18 to TRBJ1-5; D gene unclear. With 2 bases removed from V and 4 bases from J, the gap between germline ends came to 6 bases. Looked up from germline, CDR1 is KGHSH and CDR2 is LQKENI. The CDR3 loop spans 13 amino acids. The CDR3 DNA sequence: TGTGCCAGCTCACCAGTCAAGAATCAGCCCCAGCATTTT. As protein: CASSPVKNQPQHF. The whole variable domain, filled in from reference TRBV18 and TRBJ1-5, reads NAGVMQNPRHLVRRRGQEARLRCSPMKGHSHVYWYRQLPEEGLKFMVYLQKENIIDESGMPKERFSAEFPKEGPSILRIQQVVRGDSAAYFCASSPVKNQPQHFGDGTRLSIL.

With respect to this clonotype: Since a much larger clone is just one base distant, this may be a read error. The chain employs TRBV20-1 and TRBJ2-2; a possible D gene is TRBD2 (6 bases). Looked up from germline, CDR1 is DFQATT and CDR2 is SNEGSKA (reference sequence). The CDR3 consists of 14 residues. Here the CDR3 reads CSAIGTSNTEELFF. CDR3 nucleotides: TGCAGTGCTATCGGGACTTCGAACACCGAGGAGCTGTTTTTT.

At least ten counts were recorded for this clonotype. V usage is TRBV7-2 and J usage is TRBJ2-7; TRBD1 is a possible D gene (6 bases). Germline values: CDR1 SGHTA, CDR2 FQGNSA. V was cut by 6 bases and J by 3 bases, with 15 bases left in between. This CDR3 is 14 amino acids long. The CDR3 spells CASRSQGPSYEQYF. The CDR3 DNA follows: TGTGCCAGCAGGTCGCAGGGGCCCAGCTACGAGCAGTACTTC.

This clonotype appeared many times. J is TRBJ1-2 and V is TRBV20-1; TRBD1 might be the D (6 bases). Trimming took off 6 bases at V and 7 bases at J, with 12 bases between the two ends. Germline values: CDR1 DFQATT, CDR2 SNEGSKA (reference sequence). The CDR3 is made up of 11 amino acids. CDR3 sequence (DNA): TGCAGTGCGGTACAGGGATCTGGCTACACCTTC. This encodes CSAVQGSGYTF.

This clonotype has at least ten counts. The J gene is TRBJ2-7, the V gene TRBV20-1; D could derive from TRBD1 or TRBD2 (5 bases each). This CDR3 is built from 14 residues. The germline V and J ends were trimmed by 3 bases and 0 bases, with 12 bases remaining between them. CDR1 and CDR2 from the germline V gene are DFQATT and SNEGSKA (reference sequence). The CDR3 coding sequence is TGCAGTGCTAGTTCCGGGACGGACTCCTACGAGCAGTACTTC. This codes for CSASSGTDSYEQYF.

As concerns this clonotype: The junction and the germline gene differ at one end; a read error may be behind it. The rearrangement links TRBV5-6 to TRBJ2-3, with 10 bases identical to TRBD2. Germline CDR1 is SGHDT and CDR2 is YYEEEE. The CDR3 length is 18 residues. The CDR3 here is CASSLFEASGGSTETQYF. The CDR3 bases are TGTGCCAGCAGCTTGTTTGAGGCTAGCGGGGGCAGCACAGAGACGCAGTATTTT.

This clonotype was recorded at least ten times. The gene calls are TRBV4-1 and TRBJ1-4; no firm D call. The CDR3 sequence is 15 residues long. Germline-derived CDR1 and CDR2 are MGHRA and YSYEKL. Trimming took 4 bases from V and 0 from J, leaving 9 bases between them. The CDR3: CASSLSGTTNEKLFF. The CDR3 DNA reads as TGCGCCAGCAGCCTCTCCGGGACAACTAATGAAAAACTGTTTTTT.

At least ten counts were recorded for this clonotype. J is TRBJ2-3 and V is TRBV19; D is tentatively TRBD1 or TRBD2 (5 bases each). The germline V gene encodes CDR1 LNHDA and CDR2 SQIVND (reference sequence). This CDR3 comprises 13 residues. Trimming cost V 3 bases and J 5 bases, with 9 bases left between them. For the CDR3, the DNA is TGTGCCAGTAGTATTGCGAGGGGAGATACGCAGTATTTT. Translating it yields CASSIARGDTQYF.

The chain has TRBV7-2 and TRBJ2-7; 8 nucleotides match TRBD2. Germline CDR1 SGHTA, CDR2 FQGNSA. After removal of 1 base from V and 0 bases from J, the junction contained 2 bases not matched to a gene. This CDR3 comprises 15 residues. The CDR3 DNA reads TGTGCCAGCAGCTTAGATGCGGGGGGCTCCTACGAGCAGTACTTC. It encodes CASSLDAGGSYEQYF.

The chain is built from TRBV7-2 and TRBJ2-1, with 8 bases that match TRBD1. Germline values: CDR1 SGHTA, CDR2 FQGNSA. There are 16 residues in the CDR3. After removal of 5 bases from V and 7 bases from J, the junction contained 13 bases not matched to a gene. CDR3 sequence reads: CASSLSGTGPENEQFF. The DNA of the CDR3 is TGTGCCAGCAGCCTTTCAGGGACAGGACCTGAGAATGAGCAGTTCTTC. Using reference TRBV7-2 and TRBJ2-1 for the parts outside the CDR3, the full variable domain is GAGVSQSPSNKVTEKGKDVELRCDPISGHTALYWYRQSLGQGLEFLIYFQGNSAPDKSGLPSDRFSAERTGGSVSTLTIQRTQQEDSAVYLCASSLSGTGPENEQFFGPGTRLTVL.

This clonotype has ten or more counts. The V and J genes are TRBV7-6 and TRBJ2-3; 7 positions agree with TRBD2. The CDR3 runs to 14 residues. Trimming took 2 bases from V and 6 from J; bases not matched to a gene: 5. Germline V lookup: CDR1 SGHVS, CDR2 FNYEAQ. In nucleotides, the CDR3 is TGTGCCAGCAGCTTATCAGCGGGAACTGATACGCAGTATTTT. Its translation: CASSLSAGTDTQYF.

The V and J genes are TRBV28 and TRBJ2-1; 7 bases align to TRBD1. J was trimmed by 2 bases and V by 6 bases; bases with no gene match: 7. The CDR3 is 15 amino acids. CDR1 and CDR2 (germline): MDHEN, SYDVKM. The CDR3 coding sequence is TGTGCCAGCAGACCTTCACAGGGGACCTACAATGAGCAGTTCTTC. This sequence encodes CASRPSQGTYNEQFF.